The rows below give T cell receptor beta chains drawn from one sample of a study of Graves' ophthalmopathy and Graves' hyperthyroidism. TCRdb re-called the multiplex PCR reads with MiXCR, one entry per CDR3 protein. The sample holds 680,000 or so distinct CDR3 sequences, over 20% seen once. Input material: peripheral blood. Receptors were obtained from a woman aged 18 to 35 with stable Graves' hyperthyroidism. Some clones in this sample may be carry-over from other donors' samples. Each CDR3 is given with its conserved first and last residue. The order of the fields is clone size, V gene, D gene, J gene, CDR3 protein, CDR3 DNA. D genes are given only for firm matches. The size field is filled for only some rows; it gives once, few, many or a size class.

clone_size: many; v_call: TRBV6-1; d_call: TRBD1; j_call: TRBJ2-2; cdr3_aa: CASSPLDRVTGELFF; cdr3_nt: TGTGCCAGCAGCCCCCTAGACAGGGTAACCGGGGAGCTGTTTTTT
clone_size: many; v_call: TRBV6-1; d_call: -; j_call: TRBJ2-5; cdr3_aa: CASSVSGREETQYF; cdr3_nt: TGTGCCAGCAGTGTTTCTGGGAGAGAAGAGACCCAGTACTTC
clone_size: -; v_call: TRBV5-4; d_call: -; j_call: TRBJ1-1; cdr3_aa: CASSYPGGEAFF; cdr3_nt: TGTGCCAGCAGCTACCCTGGGGGGGAAGCTTTCTTT
clone_size: few; v_call: TRBV20-1; d_call: TRBD2; j_call: TRBJ2-7; cdr3_aa: CSARDLAGVNEQYF; cdr3_nt: TGCAGTGCTAGAGATCTAGCGGGAGTGAACGAGCAGTACTTC
clone_size: many; v_call: TRBV6-2/TRBV6-3; d_call: TRBD1; j_call: TRBJ1-1; cdr3_aa: CASSYSRGRRTEAFF; cdr3_nt: TGTGCCAGCAGTTACTCGAGGGGGCGCCGGACTGAAGCTTTCTTT
clone_size: -; v_call: TRBV28; d_call: -; j_call: TRBJ1-1; cdr3_aa: CASSLSPMNTEAFF; cdr3_nt: TGTGCCAGCAGTTTATCCCCCATGAACACTGAAGCTTTCTTT
clone_size: many; v_call: TRBV6-4; d_call: -; j_call: TRBJ2-4; cdr3_aa: CASPGRCCSALRGLAKNIQYF; cdr3_nt: TGTGCCAGCCCAGGACGTTGTTGTTCGGCCCTGAGGGGCTTAGCCAAAAACATTCAGTACTTC
clone_size: -; v_call: TRBV6-1; d_call: -; j_call: TRBJ2-6; cdr3_aa: CASSEPTHSWANVLTF; cdr3_nt: TGTGCCAGCAGTGAACCCACTCATAGCTGGGCCAACGTCCTGACTTTC
clone_size: -; v_call: TRBV28; d_call: TRBD1; j_call: TRBJ2-7; cdr3_aa: CASSPSRTGFAYEQYF; cdr3_nt: TGTGCCAGCAGTCCCAGCCGGACAGGGTTTGCCTACGAGCAGTACTTC
clone_size: -; v_call: TRBV19; d_call: -; j_call: TRBJ1-2; cdr3_aa: CASSPSPRDANYGYTF; cdr3_nt: TGTGCCAGTAGTCCGTCCCCCAGGGACGCTAACTATGGCTACACCTTC
clone_size: -; v_call: TRBV4-1; d_call: -; j_call: TRBJ2-7; cdr3_aa: CASSLRTQQGYEQYF; cdr3_nt: TGCGCCAGCAGCCTCCGGACACAACAAGGCTACGAGCAGTACTTC
clone_size: few; v_call: TRBV5-1; d_call: TRBD1; j_call: TRBJ1-6; cdr3_aa: CASSPGQLDSHLHF; cdr3_nt: TGCGCCAGCAGCCCGGGACAGTTAGATTCACACCTCCACTTT
clone_size: -; v_call: TRBV3-1; d_call: TRBD1; j_call: TRBJ1-5; cdr3_aa: CASSRSGQGGDQPQHF; cdr3_nt: TGTGCCAGCAGCCGGAGTGGACAGGGGGGCGATCAGCCCCAGCATTTT
clone_size: few; v_call: TRBV20-1; d_call: TRBD2; j_call: TRBJ2-7; cdr3_aa: CSARSTSGRNYEQYF; cdr3_nt: TGCAGTGCTAGAAGCACTAGCGGGAGGAACTACGAGCAGTACTTC
clone_size: many; v_call: TRBV7-9; d_call: TRBD1; j_call: TRBJ2-5; cdr3_aa: CASSLETGVSETQYF; cdr3_nt: TGTGCCAGCAGCTTAGAAACAGGGGTATCAGAGACCCAGTACTTC
clone_size: few; v_call: TRBV13; d_call: -; j_call: TRBJ2-7; cdr3_aa: CASSPGRNVGYEQYF; cdr3_nt: TGTGCCAGCAGCCCCGGACGAAACGTCGGGTACGAGCAGTACTTC
clone_size: -; v_call: TRBV3-1; d_call: -; j_call: TRBJ1-1; cdr3_aa: CASSQDVSEAFF; cdr3_nt: TGTGCCAGCAGCCAAGATGTATCTGAAGCTTTCTTT
clone_size: -; v_call: TRBV19; d_call: TRBD1; j_call: TRBJ2-7; cdr3_aa: CASSPITSGDRGHNEQYF; cdr3_nt: TGTGCCAGTAGTCCGATCACGTCCGGGGACAGGGGGCATAACGAGCAGTACTTC
clone_size: many; v_call: TRBV29-1; d_call: -; j_call: TRBJ2-5; cdr3_aa: CSVGVPGIQETQYF; cdr3_nt: TGCAGCGTTGGAGTACCGGGGATTCAAGAGACCCAGTACTTC